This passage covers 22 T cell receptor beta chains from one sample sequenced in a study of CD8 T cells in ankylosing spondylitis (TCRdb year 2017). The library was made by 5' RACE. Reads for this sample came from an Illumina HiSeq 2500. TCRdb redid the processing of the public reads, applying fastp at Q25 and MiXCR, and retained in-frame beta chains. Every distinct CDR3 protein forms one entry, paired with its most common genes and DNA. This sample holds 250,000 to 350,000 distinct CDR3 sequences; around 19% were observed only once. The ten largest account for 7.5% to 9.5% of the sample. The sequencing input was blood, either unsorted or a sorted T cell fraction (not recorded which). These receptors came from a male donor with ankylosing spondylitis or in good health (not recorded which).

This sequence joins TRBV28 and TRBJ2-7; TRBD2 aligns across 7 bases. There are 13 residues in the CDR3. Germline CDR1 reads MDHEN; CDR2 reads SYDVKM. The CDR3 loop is CASRLAGVFEQHV. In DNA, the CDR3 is TGTGCCAGCAGGCTGGCGGGAGTTTTCGAGCAGCACGTC.

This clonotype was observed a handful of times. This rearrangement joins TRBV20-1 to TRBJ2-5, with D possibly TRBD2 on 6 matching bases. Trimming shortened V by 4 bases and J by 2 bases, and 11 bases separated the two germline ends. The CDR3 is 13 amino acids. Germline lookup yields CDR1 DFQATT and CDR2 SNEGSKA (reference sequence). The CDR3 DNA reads TGCAGTGCTAAAGTTGGGGGGCAAGAGACCCAGTACTTC. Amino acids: CSAKVGGQETQYF.

The CDR3 reads CTSTGTRGSYEQYV. Here the CDR3 DNA reads TGTACCAGCACCGGGACACGAGGGTCCTACGAGCAGTACGTC. This sequence joins TRBV6-1 and TRBJ2-7; tentatively, D is TRBD1 (6 bases). Looked up from germline, CDR1 is MNHNS and CDR2 is SASEGT. This CDR3 has 14 amino acids.

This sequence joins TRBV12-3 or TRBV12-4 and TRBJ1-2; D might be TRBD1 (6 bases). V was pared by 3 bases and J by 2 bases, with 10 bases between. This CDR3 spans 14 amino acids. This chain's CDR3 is CASSFHQGNYGYTF. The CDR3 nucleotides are TGTGCCAGCAGTTTTCACCAGGGGAACTATGGCTACACCTTC.

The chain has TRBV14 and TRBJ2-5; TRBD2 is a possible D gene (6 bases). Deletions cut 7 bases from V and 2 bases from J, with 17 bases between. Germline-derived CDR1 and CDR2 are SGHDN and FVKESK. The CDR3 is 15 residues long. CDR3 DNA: TGTGCCAGCACGGGGAGCAAGGGAGGTCAAGAGACCCAGTACTTC. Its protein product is CASTGSKGGQETQYF.

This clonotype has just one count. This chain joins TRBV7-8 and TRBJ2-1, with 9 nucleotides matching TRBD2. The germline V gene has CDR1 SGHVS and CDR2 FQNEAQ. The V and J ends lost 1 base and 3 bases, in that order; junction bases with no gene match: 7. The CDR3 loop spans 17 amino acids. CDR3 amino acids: CASSLEGRGGVYNEQFF. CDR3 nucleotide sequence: TGTGCCAGCAGCTTAGAAGGGCGGGGGGGCGTCTACAATGAGCAGTTCTTC.

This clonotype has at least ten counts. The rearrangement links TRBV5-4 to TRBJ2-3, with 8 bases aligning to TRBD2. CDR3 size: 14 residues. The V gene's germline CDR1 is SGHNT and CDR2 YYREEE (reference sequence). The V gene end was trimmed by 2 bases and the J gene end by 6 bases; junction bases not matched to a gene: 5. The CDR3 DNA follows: TGTGCCAGCAGCTTCAGCGGGGGAAGGGATACGCAGTATTTT. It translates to CASSFSGGRDTQYF. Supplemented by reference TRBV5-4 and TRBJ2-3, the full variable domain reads ETGVTQSPTHLIKTRGQQVTLRCSSQSGHNTVSWYQQALGQGPQFIFQYYREEENGRGNFPPRFSGLQFPNYSSELNVNALELDDSALYLCASSFSGGRDTQYFGPGTRLTVL.

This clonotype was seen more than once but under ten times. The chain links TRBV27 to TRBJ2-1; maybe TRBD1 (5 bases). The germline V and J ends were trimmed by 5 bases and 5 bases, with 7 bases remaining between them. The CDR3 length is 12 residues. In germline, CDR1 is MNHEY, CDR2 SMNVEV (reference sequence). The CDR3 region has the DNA TGTGCCAGCAGTATAGGGGACAATGAGCAGTTCTTC. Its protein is CASSIGDNEQFF.

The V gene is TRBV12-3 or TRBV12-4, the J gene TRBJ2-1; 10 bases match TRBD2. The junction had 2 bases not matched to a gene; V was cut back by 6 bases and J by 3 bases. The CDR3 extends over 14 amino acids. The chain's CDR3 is CASRTSGRYNEQFF. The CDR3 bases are TGTGCCAGCAGGACTAGCGGGCGCTACAATGAGCAGTTCTTC.

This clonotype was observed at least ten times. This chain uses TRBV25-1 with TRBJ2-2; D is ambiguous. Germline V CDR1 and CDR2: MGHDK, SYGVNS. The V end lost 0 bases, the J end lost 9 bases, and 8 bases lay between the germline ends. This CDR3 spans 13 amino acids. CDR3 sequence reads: CASSEYPDRELFF. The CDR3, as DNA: TGTGCCAGCAGTGAATACCCCGACAGGGAGCTGTTTTTT.

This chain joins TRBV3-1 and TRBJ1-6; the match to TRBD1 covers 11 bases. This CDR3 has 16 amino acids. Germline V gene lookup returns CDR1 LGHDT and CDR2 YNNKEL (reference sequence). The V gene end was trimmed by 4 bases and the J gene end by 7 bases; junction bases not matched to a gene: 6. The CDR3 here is CASSLDRGHGNSPLHF. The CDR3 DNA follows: TGTGCCAGCAGCCTGGACAGGGGGCATGGAAATTCACCCCTCCACTTT.

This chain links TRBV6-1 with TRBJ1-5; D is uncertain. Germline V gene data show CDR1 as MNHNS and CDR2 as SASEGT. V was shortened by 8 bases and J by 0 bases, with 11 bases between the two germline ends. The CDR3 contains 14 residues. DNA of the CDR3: TGTGCCAGCGGAGAGACGGTTAGCAATCAGCCCCAGCATTTT. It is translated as CASGETVSNQPQHF.

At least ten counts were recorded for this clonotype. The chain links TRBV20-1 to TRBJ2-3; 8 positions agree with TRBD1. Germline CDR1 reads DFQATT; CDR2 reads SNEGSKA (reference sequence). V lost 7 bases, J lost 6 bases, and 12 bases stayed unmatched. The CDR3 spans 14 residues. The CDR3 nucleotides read TGCAGTGTCGCAGGGGGCGCGAGTAGGGATACGCAGTATTTT. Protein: CSVAGGASRDTQYF.

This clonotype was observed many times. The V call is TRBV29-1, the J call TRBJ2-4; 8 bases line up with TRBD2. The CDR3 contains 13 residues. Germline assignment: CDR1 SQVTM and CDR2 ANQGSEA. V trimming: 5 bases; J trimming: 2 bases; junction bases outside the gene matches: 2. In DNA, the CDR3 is TGCAGCGTTAGCGGGAGATCCAAAAACATTCAGTACTTC. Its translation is CSVSGRSKNIQYF.

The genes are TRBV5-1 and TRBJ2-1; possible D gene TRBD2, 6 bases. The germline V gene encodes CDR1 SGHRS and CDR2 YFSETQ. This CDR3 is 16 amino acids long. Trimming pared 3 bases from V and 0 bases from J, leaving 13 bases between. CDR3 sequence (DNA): TGCGCCAGCAGCTCCTTAGCGGAGAGCTCCTACAATGAGCAGTTCTTC. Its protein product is CASSSLAESSYNEQFF.

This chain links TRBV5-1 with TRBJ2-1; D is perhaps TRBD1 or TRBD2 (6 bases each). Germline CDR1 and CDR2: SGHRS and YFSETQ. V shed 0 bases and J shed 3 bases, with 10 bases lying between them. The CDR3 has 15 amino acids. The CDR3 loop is CASSLAGEDYNEQFF. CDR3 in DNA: TGCGCCAGCAGCTTGGCAGGGGAGGACTACAATGAGCAGTTCTTC.

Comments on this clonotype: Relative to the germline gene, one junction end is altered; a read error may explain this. Here the CDR3 reads CSARDPRGNTDMQYF. The CDR3, as DNA: TGCAGTGCTAGAGACCCGCGTGGCAACACAGATATGCAGTATTTT. This chain links TRBV20-1 with TRBJ2-3; D gene unclear. CDR3 length equals 15 residues. Germline lookup yields CDR1 DFQATT and CDR2 SNEGSKA (reference sequence).

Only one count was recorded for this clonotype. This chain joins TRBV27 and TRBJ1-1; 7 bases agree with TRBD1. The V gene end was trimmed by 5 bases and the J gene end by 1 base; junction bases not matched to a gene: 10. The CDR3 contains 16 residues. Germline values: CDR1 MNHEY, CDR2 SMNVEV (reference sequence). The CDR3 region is CASSPRRGPGNTEAFF. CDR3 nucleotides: TGTGCCAGCAGTCCCCGAAGGGGGCCAGGGAACACTGAAGCTTTCTTT.

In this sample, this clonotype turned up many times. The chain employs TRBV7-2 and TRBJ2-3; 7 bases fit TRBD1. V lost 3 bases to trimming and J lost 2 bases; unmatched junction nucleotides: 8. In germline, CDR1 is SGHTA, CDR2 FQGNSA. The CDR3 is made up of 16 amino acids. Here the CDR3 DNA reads TGTGCCAGCAGCTTTGGGACAGCCAAACTCACAGATACGCAGTATTTT. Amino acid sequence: CASSFGTAKLTDTQYF.

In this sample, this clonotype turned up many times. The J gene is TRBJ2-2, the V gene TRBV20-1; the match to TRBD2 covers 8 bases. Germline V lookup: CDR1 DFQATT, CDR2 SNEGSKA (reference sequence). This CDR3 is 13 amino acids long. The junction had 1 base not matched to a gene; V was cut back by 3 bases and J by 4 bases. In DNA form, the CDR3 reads TGCAGTGCTAGCGGGAGGGTCACCGGGGAGCTGTTTTTT. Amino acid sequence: CSASGRVTGELFF.

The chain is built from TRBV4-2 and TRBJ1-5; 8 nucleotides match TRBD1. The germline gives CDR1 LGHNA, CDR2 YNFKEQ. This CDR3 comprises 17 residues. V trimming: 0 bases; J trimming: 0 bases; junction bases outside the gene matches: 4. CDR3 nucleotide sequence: TGTGCCAGCAGCCAAGAACCGGGACAGGCTAGCAATCAGCCCCAGCATTTT. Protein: CASSQEPGQASNQPQHF.

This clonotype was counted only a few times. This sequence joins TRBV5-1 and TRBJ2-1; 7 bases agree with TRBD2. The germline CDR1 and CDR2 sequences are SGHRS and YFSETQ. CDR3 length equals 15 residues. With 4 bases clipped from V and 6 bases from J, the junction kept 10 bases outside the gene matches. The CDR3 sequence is CASSPDAGVINEQFF. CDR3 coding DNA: TGCGCCAGCAGCCCGGATGCGGGAGTGATCAATGAGCAGTTCTTC.